Sequencing of this T cell receptor (beta chain) was carried out in a study of blood T cells in healthy people across ages. Points on this clonotype: One end of the junction fails to match germline, which may point to a read error.

For the second PCR, which ran for roughly 6 to 12 cycles, a sample-barcoded 5' primer and a J-beta primer mix were used. TCRdb processed the 5' RACE reads anew with MiXCR; each CDR3 protein has one entry. This sample carries roughly 1,000,000 distinct CDR3 sequences, roughly a quarter of them seen once, and the ten largest clones take about 0.69%. The germline CDR1 and CDR2 sequences are ENHRY and SYGVKD. The CDR3 is made up of 18 amino acids. These data were also reused for a study on T cells of mothers and their children. In that study: In the second PCR, M1S primer introduced barcodes and 2-4 random bases. Unrelated pairs and related pairs have their TCR recombination output shaped similarly by thymic selection. Relative to unrelated pairs, biologically related mother-child dyads exhibited marginally greater, non-significant overlap. Persistent microchimeric T cell clones were not found at ~100 per million sensitivity.

The sequenced material came from blood. The receptor was derived from a girl aged 2 to 9 in good health. This chain links TRBV10-3 with TRBJ2-2; TRBD1 agrees at 8 bases. CDR3 loop: CAISETPATGANTGELFF. The CDR3 nucleotides read TGTGCCATCAGTGAAACTCCCGCGACAGGGGCGAACACCGGAGAGCTGTTTTTT.